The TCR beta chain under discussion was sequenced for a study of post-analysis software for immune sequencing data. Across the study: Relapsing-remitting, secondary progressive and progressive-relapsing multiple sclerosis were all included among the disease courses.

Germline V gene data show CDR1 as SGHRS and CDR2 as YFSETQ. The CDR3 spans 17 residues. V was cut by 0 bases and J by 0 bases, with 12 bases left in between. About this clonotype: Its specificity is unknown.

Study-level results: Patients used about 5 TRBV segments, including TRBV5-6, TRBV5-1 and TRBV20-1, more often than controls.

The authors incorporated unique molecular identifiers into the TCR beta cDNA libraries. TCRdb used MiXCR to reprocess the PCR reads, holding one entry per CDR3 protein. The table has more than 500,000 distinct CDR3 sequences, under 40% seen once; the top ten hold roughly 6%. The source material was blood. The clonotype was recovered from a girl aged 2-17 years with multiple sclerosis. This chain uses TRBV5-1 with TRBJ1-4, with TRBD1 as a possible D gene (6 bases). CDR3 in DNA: TGCGCCAGCAGCTTGGTCGGCAGGGGATCAACTAATGAAAAACTGTTTTTT. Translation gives CASSLVGRGSTNEKLFF.